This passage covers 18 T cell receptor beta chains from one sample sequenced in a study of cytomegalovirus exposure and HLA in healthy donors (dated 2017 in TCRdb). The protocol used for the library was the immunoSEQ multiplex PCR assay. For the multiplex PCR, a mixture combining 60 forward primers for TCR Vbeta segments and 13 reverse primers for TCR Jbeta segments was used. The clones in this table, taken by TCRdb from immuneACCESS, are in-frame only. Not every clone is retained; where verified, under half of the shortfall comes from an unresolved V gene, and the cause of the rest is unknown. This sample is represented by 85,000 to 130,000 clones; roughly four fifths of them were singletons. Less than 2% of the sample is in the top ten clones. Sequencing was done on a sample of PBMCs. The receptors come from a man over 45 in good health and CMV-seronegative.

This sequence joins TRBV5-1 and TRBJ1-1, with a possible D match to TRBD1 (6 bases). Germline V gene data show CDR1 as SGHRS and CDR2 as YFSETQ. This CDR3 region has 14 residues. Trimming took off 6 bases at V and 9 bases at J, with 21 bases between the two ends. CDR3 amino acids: CASNRGGPQGQAFF. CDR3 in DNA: TGCGCCAGCAACCGAGGGGGTCCGCAGGGACAAGCTTTCTTT.

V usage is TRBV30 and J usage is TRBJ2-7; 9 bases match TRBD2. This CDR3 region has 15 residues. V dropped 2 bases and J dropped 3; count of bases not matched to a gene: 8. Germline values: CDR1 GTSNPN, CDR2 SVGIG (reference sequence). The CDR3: CAWSLNAGGNYEQYF. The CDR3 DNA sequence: TGTGCCTGGAGTCTAAATGCGGGGGGGAACTACGAGCAGTACTTC.

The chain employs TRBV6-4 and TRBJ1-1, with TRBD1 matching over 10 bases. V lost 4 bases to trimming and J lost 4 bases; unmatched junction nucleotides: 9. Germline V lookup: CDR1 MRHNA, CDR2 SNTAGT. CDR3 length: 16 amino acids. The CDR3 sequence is CASSADRGRSTTEAFF. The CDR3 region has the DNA TGTGCCAGCAGTGCCGACAGGGGGCGATCGACCACTGAAGCTTTCTTT.

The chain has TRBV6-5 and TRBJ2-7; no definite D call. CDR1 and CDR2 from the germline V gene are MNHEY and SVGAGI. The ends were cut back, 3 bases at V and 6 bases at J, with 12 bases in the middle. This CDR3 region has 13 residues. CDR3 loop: CASSYASGSEQYV. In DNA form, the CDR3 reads TGTGCCAGCAGTTATGCCTCAGGATCCGAGCAGTACGTC.

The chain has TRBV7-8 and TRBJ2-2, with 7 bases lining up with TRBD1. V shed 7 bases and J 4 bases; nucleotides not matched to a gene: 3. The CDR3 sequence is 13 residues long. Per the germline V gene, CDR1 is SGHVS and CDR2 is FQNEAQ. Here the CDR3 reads CASKGGTTGELFF. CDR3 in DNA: TGTGCCAGCAAAGGGGGCACCACCGGGGAGCTGTTTTTT.

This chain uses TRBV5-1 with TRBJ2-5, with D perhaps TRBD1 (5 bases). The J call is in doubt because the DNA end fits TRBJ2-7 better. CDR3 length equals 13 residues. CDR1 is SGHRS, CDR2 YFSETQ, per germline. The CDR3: CASSLRQGYEQYF. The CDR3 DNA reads TGCGCCAGCAGCTTGCGGCAGGGCTACGAGCAGTACTTC.

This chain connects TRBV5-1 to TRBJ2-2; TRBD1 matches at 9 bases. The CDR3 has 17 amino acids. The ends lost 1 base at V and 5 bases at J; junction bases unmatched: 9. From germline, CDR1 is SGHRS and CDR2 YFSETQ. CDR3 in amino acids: CASSLQVGQGRTGELFF. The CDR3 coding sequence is TGCGCCAGCAGCTTGCAAGTGGGACAGGGTCGGACCGGGGAGCTGTTTTTT.

CDR3 amino acids: CASSIGTGSIGYTF. In DNA, the CDR3 is TGTGCCAGCAGCATAGGGACAGGGTCTATCGGCTACACCTTC. This chain joins TRBV21-1 and TRBJ1-2; the D call TRBD1 from the table was never checked on the DNA. TRBV21-1 corresponds to a pseudogene. The CDR3 has 14 residues.

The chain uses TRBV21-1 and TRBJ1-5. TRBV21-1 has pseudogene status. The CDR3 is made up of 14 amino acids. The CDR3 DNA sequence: TGTGCCAGCAGCACCCAGCGGAGCAATCAGCCCCAGCATTTT. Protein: CASSTQRSNQPQHF.

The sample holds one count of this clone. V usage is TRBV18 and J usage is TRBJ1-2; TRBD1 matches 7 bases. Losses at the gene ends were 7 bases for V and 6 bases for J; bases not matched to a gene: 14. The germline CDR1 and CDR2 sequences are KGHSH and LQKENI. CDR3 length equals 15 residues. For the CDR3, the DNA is TGTGCCAGCTATGGACAGGCCCCCTCTGTTGATGGCTACACCTTC. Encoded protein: CASYGQAPSVDGYTF.

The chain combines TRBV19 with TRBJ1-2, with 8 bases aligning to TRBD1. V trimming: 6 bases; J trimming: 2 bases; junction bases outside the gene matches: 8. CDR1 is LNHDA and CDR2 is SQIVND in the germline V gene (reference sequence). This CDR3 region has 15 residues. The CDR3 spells CASRRQGSQNYGYTF. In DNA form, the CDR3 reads TGTGCCAGTAGACGACAGGGGAGTCAGAACTATGGCTACACCTTC. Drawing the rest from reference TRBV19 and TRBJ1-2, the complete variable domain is DGGITQSPKYLFRKEGQNVTLSCEQNLNHDAMYWYRQDPGQGLRLIYYSQIVNDFQKGDIAEGYSVSREKKESFPLTVTSAQKNPTAFYLCASRRQGSQNYGYTFGSGTRLTVV.

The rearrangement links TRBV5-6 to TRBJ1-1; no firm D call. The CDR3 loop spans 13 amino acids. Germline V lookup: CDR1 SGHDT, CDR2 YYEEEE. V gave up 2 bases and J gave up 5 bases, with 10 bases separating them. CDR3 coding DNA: TGTGCCAGCAGCTTCCCCGGGGAAACTGAAGCTTTCTTT. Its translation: CASSFPGETEAFF.

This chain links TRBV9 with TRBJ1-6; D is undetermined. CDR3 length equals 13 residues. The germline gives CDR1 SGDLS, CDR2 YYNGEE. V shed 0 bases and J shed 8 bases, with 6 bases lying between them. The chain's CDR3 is CASSVVRDSPLHF. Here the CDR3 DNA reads TGTGCCAGCAGCGTAGTTAGAGATTCACCCCTCCACTTT.

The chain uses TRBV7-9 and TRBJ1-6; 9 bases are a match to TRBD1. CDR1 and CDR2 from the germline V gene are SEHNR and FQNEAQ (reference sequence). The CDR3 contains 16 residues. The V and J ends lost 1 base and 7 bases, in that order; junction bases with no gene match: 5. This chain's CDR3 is CASSLDPGQGNSPLHF. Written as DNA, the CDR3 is TGTGCCAGCAGCTTAGACCCGGGACAGGGAAATTCACCCCTCCACTTT.

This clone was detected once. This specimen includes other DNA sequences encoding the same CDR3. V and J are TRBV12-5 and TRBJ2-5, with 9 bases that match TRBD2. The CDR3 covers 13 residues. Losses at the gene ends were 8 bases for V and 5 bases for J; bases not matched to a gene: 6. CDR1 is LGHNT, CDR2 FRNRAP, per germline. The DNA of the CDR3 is TGTGCTAGTTTAGCGGGGGCATTCGAGACCCAGTACTTC. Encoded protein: CASLAGAFETQYF. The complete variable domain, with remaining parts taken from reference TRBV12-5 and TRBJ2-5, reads DARVTQTPRHKVTEMGQEVTMRCQPILGHNTVFWYRQTMMQGLELLAYFRNRAPLDDSGMPKDRFSAEMPDATLATLKIQPSEPRDSAVYFCASLAGAFETQYFGPGTRLLVL.

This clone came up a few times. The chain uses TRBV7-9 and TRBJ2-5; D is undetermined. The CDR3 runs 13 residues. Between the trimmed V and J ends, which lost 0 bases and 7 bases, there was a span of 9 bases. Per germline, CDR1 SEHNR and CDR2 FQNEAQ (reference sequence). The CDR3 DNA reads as TGTGCCAGCAGCTTAGCGTCTGCCGGGACCCAGTACTTC. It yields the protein CASSLASAGTQYF.

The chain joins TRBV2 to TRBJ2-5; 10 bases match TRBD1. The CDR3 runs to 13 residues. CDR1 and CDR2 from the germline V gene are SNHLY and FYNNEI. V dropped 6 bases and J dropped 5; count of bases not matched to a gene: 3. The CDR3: CASRTGGRETQYF. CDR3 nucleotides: TGTGCCAGCAGGACAGGGGGCCGGGAGACCCAGTACTTC.

The chain's CDR3 is CASSPSGGEEQYV. CDR3 coding DNA: TGTGCCAGCTCACCGAGTGGCGGAGAAGAGCAGTACGTC. The chain links TRBV18 to TRBJ2-7; no clear D. The CDR3 covers 13 residues. V lost 3 bases to trimming and J lost 7 bases, with 13 bases between them. Germline values: CDR1 KGHSH, CDR2 LQKENI.